This note documents a single T cell receptor (beta chain) sequence. Its antigen is not known. Trimming removed 4 bases from V and 0 bases from J, with 12 bases in between. Germline V gene sequence: CDR1 LNHDA, CDR2 SQIVND (reference sequence). The CDR3 extends over 16 amino acids. The sample belongs to a study of cytomegalovirus exposure and HLA in healthy donors. Broader study findings: Sequencing had likely introduced a cluster of highly shared sequence variants as an artifact.

Both 60 Vbeta primers and 13 Jbeta primers went into the PCR. The method was immunoSEQ multiplex PCR; TCRdb's version includes in-frame clones alone and lacks a portion of them. The ten most abundant clones cover roughly 4% of a sample with 45,000 to 60,000 clones. The sample taken for sequencing was PBMCs. V gene TRBV19 combines with J gene TRBJ2-2, with D tentatively TRBD2 (6 bases). The origin of this receptor is a male donor in good health and CMV-seronegative. Here the CDR3 DNA reads TGTGCCAGTAGTAGGTGGCGGGACGCGAACACCGGGGAGCTGTTTTTT. Its translation: CASSRWRDANTGELFF. Variable domain in full (rest from reference TRBV19 and TRBJ2-2): DGGITQSPKYLFRKEGQNVTLSCEQNLNHDAMYWYRQDPGQGLRLIYYSQIVNDFQKGDIAEGYSVSREKKESFPLTVTSAQKNPTAFYLCASSRWRDANTGELFFGEGSRLTVL.